This TCR beta chain was obtained from a study of early T cells in non-severe SARS-CoV-2 infection. Attachment of unique molecular identifiers was made to individual cDNA molecules. TCRdb independently ran MiXCR on the 5' RACE reads; one entry per CDR3 protein. This table has some 26,000 distinct CDR3 sequences, 4% to 5.5% appearing once. With 2 bases removed from V and 3 bases from J, the gap between germline ends came to 8 bases. Germline V CDR1 and CDR2: SGHTA, FQGNSA. This CDR3 contains 13 residues. Study-wide results and limits: CD4 and private specificities were missed by VDJdb matching, which favored anti-spike CD8 responses.

This clonotype was seen at least ten times. Its cognate antigen is unknown. The J gene is TRBJ2-7, the V gene TRBV7-2; possibly TRBD2 for D (6 bases). What was sequenced was whole blood. This TCR derives from an adult who was a healthcare worker with PCR-confirmed SARS-CoV-2 infection or an uninfected control (not recorded which). CDR3 sequence reads: CASSLTSSYEQYF. In DNA form, the CDR3 reads TGTGCCAGCAGCTTAACTAGCAGCTACGAGCAGTACTTC.